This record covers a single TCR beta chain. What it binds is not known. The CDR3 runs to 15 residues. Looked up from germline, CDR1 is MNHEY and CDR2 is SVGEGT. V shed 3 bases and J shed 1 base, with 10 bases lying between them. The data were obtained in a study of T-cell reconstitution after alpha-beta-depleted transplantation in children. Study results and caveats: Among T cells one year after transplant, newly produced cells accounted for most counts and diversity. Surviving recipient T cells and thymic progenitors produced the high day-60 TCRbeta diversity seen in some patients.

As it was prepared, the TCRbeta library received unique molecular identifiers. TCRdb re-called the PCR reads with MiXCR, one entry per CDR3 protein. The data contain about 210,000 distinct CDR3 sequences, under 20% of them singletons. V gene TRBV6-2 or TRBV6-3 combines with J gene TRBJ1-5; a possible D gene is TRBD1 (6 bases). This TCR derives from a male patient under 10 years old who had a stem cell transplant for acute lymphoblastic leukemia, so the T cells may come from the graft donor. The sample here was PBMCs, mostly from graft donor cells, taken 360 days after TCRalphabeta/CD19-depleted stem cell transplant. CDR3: CASSYSGQSNQPQHF. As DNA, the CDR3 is TGTGCCAGCAGTTATTCCGGACAGAGCAATCAGCCCCAGCATTTT.